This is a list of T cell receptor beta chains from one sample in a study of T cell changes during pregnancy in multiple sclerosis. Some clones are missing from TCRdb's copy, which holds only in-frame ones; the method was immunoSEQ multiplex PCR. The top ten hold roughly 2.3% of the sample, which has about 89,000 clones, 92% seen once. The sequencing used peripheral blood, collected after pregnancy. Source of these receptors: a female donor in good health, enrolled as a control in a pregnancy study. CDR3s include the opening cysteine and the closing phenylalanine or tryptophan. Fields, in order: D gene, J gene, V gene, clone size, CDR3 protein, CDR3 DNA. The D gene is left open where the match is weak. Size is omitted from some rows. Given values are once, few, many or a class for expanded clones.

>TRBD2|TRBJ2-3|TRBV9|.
CASSVGGSGGSSSTDTQYF
TGTGCCAGCAGCGTAGGTGGTAGCGGGGGGTCCTCTAGCACAGATACGCAGTATTTT
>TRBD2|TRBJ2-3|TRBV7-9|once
CASSIPGLAGNTQYF
TGTGCCAGCAGTATCCCGGGACTAGCGGGGAATACGCAGTATTTT
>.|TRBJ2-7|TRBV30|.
CACGARAQYF
TGTGCCTGTGGGGCCCGCGCGCAGTACTTC
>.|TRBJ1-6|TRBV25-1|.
CASSESGAVNSPLHF
TGTGCCAGCAGTGAATCCGGAGCGGTTAATTCACCCCTCCACTTT
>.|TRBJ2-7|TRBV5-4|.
CASSLDSDYMFEQYF
TGTGCCAGCAGCTTGGACTCCGACTACATGTTCGAGCAGTACTTC
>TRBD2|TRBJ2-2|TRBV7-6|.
CASRPTSGGTPGELFF
TGTGCCAGCAGACCGACTAGCGGGGGGACCCCCGGGGAGCTGTTTTTT
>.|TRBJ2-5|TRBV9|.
CASSVGGGRETQYF
TGTGCCAGCAGCGTAGGGGGGGGCCGGGAGACCCAGTACTTC
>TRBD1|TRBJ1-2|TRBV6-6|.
CASSYPETGVWGYTF
TGTGCCAGCAGTTACCCCGAAACAGGGGTTTGGGGCTACACCTTC
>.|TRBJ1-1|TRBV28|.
CASSLSWGVRNTEAFF
TGTGCCAGCAGTTTAAGTTGGGGGGTGCGGAACACTGAAGCTTTCTTT
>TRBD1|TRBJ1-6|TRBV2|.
CASSKGTGPRGNSPLHF
TGTGCCAGCAGTAAAGGGACAGGTCCGCGGGGTAATTCACCCCTCCACTTT
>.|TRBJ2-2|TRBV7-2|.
CASSFSVAGELFF
TGTGCCAGCAGCTTTAGCGTTGCCGGGGAGCTGTTTTTT
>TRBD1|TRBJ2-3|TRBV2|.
CATRDRGLTSTDTQYF
TGTGCCACCCGGGACAGGGGGCTCACTAGCACAGATACGCAGTATTTT
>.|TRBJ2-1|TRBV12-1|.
CASSPGKNNEQFF
TGTGCCAGCAGCCCCGGGAAAAACAATGAGCAGTTCTTC
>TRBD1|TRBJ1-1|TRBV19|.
CASTITGGPTEAFF
TGTGCCAGTACCATAACAGGGGGTCCCACTGAAGCTTTCTTT
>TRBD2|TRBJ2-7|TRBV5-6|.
CASTVGLAGAREQYF
TGTGCCAGCACGGTCGGGCTAGCGGGAGCTCGCGAGCAGTACTTC
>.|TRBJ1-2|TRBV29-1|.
CSVAGGPSDGYTF
TGCAGCGTTGCCGGGGGGCCGTCGGATGGCTACACCTTC
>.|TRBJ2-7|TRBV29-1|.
CSVVGLTASSYEQYF
TGCAGCGTTGTAGGTCTAACAGCCAGCTCCTACGAGCAGTACTTC
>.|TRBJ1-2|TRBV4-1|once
CASSQEGAAPLYGYTF
TGCGCCAGCAGCCAAGAGGGGGCTGCCCCCCTATATGGCTACACCTTC
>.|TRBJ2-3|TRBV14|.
CASSQALGTYSTDTQYF
TGTGCCAGCAGCCAAGCGCTTGGGACTTATAGCACAGATACGCAGTATTTT
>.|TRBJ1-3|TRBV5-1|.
CASKRDSGNTIYF
TGCGCCAGCAAACGCGACTCTGGAAACACCATATATTTT
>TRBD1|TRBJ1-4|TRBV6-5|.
CASRKGDRDEKLFF
TGTGCCAGCAGAAAGGGGGACAGGGATGAAAAACTGTTTTTT
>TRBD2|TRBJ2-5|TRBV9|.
CASSAGGAETQYF
TGTGCCAGCAGCGCGGGAGGGGCTGAGACCCAGTACTTC
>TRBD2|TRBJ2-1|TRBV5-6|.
CASSLGRGRAYNEQFF
TGTGCCAGCAGCTTGGGACGCGGGAGGGCCTACAATGAGCAGTTCTTC
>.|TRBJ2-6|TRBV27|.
CASSLSTGLRGANVLTF
TGTGCCAGCAGTTTGTCAACAGGGCTCCGAGGGGCCAACGTCCTGACTTTC
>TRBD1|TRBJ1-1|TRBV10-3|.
CAIKEQGAGGTEAFF
TGTGCCATCAAAGAACAGGGGGCTGGGGGTACTGAAGCTTTCTTT
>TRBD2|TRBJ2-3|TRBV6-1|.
CASSETSGGWADTQYF
TGTGCCAGCAGTGAAACTAGCGGGGGGTGGGCAGATACGCAGTATTTT
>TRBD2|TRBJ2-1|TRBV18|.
CASSPAGTSGKNEQFF
TGTGCCAGCTCACCCGCCGGGACTAGCGGGAAGAATGAGCAGTTCTTC
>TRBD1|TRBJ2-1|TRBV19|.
CASSPGTGESDEQFF
TGTGCCAGTAGTCCCGGGACAGGCGAATCGGATGAGCAGTTCTTC
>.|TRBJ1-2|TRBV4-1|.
CASSQAGIGGGYTF
TGCGCCAGCAGCCAAGCCGGGATAGGCGGTGGCTACACCTTC
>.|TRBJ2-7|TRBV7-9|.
CASSLSRFRGEQYF
TGTGCCAGCAGCCTAAGTCGATTTCGGGGCGAGCAGTACTTC
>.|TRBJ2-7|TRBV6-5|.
CASSSLYEQYF
TGTGCCAGCAGTTCCCTTTACGAGCAGTACTTC
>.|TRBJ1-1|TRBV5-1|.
CASSVGQMNTEAFF
TGCGCCAGCAGCGTGGGACAAATGAACACTGAAGCTTTCTTT
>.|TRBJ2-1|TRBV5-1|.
CASSLGPSNEQFF
TGCGCCAGCAGCTTGGGGCCTAGCAATGAGCAGTTCTTC
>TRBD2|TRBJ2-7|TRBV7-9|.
CASSHGGSGYHRSEQYF
TGTGCCAGCAGCCACGGAGGTAGCGGGTACCACAGGAGTGAGCAGTACTTC
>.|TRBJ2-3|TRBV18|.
CASSLATSTDTQYF
TGTGCCAGCTCACTAGCGACTAGCACAGATACGCAGTATTTT
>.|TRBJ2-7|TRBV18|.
CASSPEGLREQYF
TGTGCCAGCTCACCCGAGGGACTGCGCGAGCAGTACTTC
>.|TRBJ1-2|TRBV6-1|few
CASSPGQDYGYTF
TGTGCCAGCAGTCCGGGACAAGACTATGGCTACACCTTC
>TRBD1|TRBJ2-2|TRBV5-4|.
CASSLSGQENTGELFF
TGTGCCAGCAGCTTGTCTGGACAGGAGAACACCGGGGAGCTGTTTTTT
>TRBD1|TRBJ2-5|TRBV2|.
CASSRGTGLQETQYF
TGTGCCAGCAGTAGGGGGACAGGGTTGCAAGAGACCCAGTACTTC
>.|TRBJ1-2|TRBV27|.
CASSLSHRASNYGYTF
TGTGCCAGCAGTTTATCCCACAGAGCTTCTAACTATGGCTACACCTTC
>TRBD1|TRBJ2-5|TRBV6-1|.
CASEPGQGVKQYF
TGTGCCAGCGAGCCGGGACAGGGAGTCAAGCAGTACTTC
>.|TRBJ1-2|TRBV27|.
CASRDPGRRRGGYTF
TGTGCCAGCAGAGATCCGGGACGACGAAGGGGGGGCTACACCTTC
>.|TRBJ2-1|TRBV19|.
CASSMGSSYNEQFF
TGTGCCAGTAGTATGGGGAGCTCCTACAATGAGCAGTTCTTC
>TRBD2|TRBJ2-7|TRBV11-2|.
CASAVGGSMGGQYF
TGTGCCAGCGCCGTGGGAGGGTCGATGGGGGGGCAGTACTTC
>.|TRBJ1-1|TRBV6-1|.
CASSATGPATEAFF
TGTGCCAGCAGTGCGACAGGTCCAGCGACTGAAGCTTTCTTT
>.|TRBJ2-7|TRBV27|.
CASRILGRSYEQYF
TGTGCCAGCAGGATACTAGGGCGATCCTACGAGCAGTACTTC
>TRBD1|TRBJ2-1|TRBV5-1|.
CASSPIPGQGYFNEQFF
TGCGCCAGCAGCCCCATCCCGGGACAGGGTTATTTCAATGAGCAGTTCTTC
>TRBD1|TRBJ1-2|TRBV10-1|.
CASSQGANYGYTF
TGCGCCAGCTCACAGGGGGCGAACTATGGCTACACCTTC
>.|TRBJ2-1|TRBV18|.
CASSPLVVQFF
TGTGCCAGCTCACCATTAGTAGTGCAGTTCTTC
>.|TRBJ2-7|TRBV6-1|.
CASSEYEAPYEQYF
TGTGCCAGCAGTGAATATGAGGCCCCCTACGAGCAGTACTTC
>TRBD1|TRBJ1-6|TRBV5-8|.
CASSLAGQGITPLHF
TGTGCCAGCAGCTTGGCAGGACAGGGGATTACACCCCTCCACTTT
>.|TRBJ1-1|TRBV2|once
CASSVGLGNTEAFF
TGTGCCAGCAGTGTGGGACTGGGGAACACTGAAGCTTTCTTT
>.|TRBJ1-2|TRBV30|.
CAWSRGGIGYTF
TGTGCCTGGAGTCGGGGGGGAATAGGCTACACCTTC